The present T cell receptor beta chain was sequenced within a study of tumor-infiltrating lymphocytes in primary liver carcinoma. A primer matching the constant region was used to make TCR beta cDNA from about 500 ng of total RNA. Researchers made the TCR beta libraries by running three nested multiplex PCR rounds with slightly modified ARM-PCR. It was with TRBV1-TRBV30 forward primers and a C-beta reverse primer that the first two PCR rounds were run, at roughly 9 cycles each. Each CDR3 protein gets one entry after TCRdb re-called the multiplex PCR reads with MiXCR. The sample holds more than 30,000 distinct CDR3 sequences, about 75% seen once. Both RNA and DNA were isolated together from about 21-30 mg of bulk tissue that had not been sorted. Of note for this clonotype: At one end, the junction sequence differs from germline, possibly due to a read error.

This CDR3 spans 14 amino acids. Looked up from germline, CDR1 is SGHAT and CDR2 is FQNNGV. The chain joins TRBV11-2 to TRBJ2-4; TRBD1 agrees at 10 bases. This sequence was found in a man aged 40-49 years with primary liver carcinoma and hepatitis B virus infection. The sequencing input was tumor-adjacent normal liver tissue. CDR3 coding DNA: TGCGCCAGCAGCTTCGGGACAGGGGATTACATTCAGTACTTC. Its translation is CASSFGTGDYIQYF.